The TCR beta chain under discussion was sequenced for a study of shared clonotypes between healthy human individuals. For the study at large: There were three CD4 naive, three CD4 memory, two CD8 naive and one CD8 memory plates per donor.

The CDR3 contains 13 residues. The V gene lost 5 bases and the J gene lost 5 bases, with 9 bases spanning the gap. The germline V gene encodes CDR1 SEHNR and CDR2 FQNEAQ (reference sequence). Remarks on this clone: Its antigen is unknown.

Study findings and constraints: The study found about 5% of naive CD4 clonotypes shared across a few donors.

TCRdb keeps only in-frame clones here, not all; method: immunoSEQ multiplex PCR. The repertoire has 950,000 to 1,200,000 clones, approximately 80% of them found once; the top ten carry 0.89%. This receptor was obtained from a man aged 18-30 years in good health. Some clones in this sample may be carry-over from other donors' samples. Sequences were obtained from memory CD4+ T cells from PBMCs. As for subset: CD45RA-negative fraction. This chain links TRBV7-9 with TRBJ2-2; possibly TRBD1 for D (6 bases). CDR3 amino acids: CASSTQGTGELFF. The CDR3 DNA reads TGTGCCAGCAGCACCCAGGGGACCGGGGAGCTGTTTTTT.